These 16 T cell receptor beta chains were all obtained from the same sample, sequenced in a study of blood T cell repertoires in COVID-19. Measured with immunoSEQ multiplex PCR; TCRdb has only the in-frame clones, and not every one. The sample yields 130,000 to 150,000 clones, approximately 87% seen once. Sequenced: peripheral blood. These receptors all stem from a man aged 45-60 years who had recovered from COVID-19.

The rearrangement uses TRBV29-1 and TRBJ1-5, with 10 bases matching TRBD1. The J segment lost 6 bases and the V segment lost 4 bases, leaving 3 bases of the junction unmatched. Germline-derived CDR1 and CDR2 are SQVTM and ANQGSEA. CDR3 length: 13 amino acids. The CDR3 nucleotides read TGCAGCGTTGGGGGGGACAGGGGTCAGCCCCAGCATTTT. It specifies CSVGGDRGQPQHF.

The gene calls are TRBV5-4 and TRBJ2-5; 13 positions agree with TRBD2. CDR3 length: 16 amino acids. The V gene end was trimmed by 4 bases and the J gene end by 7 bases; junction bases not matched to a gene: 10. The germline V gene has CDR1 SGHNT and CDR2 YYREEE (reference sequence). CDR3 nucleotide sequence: TGTGCCAGCAGCCCTACCACTAGCGGGGGGGGGTGGACCCAGTACTTC. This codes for CASSPTTSGGGWTQYF. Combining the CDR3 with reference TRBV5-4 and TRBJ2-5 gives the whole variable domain ETGVTQSPTHLIKTRGQQVTLRCSSQSGHNTVSWYQQALGQGPQFIFQYYREEENGRGNFPPRFSGLQFPNYSSELNVNALELDDSALYLCASSPTTSGGGWTQYFGPGTRLLVL.

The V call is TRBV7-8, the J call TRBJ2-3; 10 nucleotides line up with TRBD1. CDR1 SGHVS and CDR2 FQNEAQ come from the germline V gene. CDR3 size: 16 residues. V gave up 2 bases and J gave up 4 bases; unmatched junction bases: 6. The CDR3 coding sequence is TGTGCCAGCAGCTTACCGGGACAGGGGATCCCAGATACGCAGTATTTT. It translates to CASSLPGQGIPDTQYF.

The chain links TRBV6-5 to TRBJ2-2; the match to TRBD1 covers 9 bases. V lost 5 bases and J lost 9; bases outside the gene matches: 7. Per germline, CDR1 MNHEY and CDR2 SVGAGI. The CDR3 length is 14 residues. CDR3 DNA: TGTGCCAGCAGTCTCACAGGGGGCCACCGGGAGCTGTTTTTT. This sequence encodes CASSLTGGHRELFF.

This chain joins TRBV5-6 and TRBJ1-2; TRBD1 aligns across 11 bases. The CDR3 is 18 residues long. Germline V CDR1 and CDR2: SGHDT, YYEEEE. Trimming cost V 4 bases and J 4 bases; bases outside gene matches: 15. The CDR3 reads CASSQEGQGAFDIYGYTF. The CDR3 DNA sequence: TGTGCCAGCAGCCAAGAAGGACAGGGGGCATTTGATATCTATGGCTACACCTTC.

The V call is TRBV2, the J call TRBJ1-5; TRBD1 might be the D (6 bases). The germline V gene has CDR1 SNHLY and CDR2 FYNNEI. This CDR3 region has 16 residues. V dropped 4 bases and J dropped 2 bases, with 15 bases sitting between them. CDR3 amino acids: CASSAGHLLGNQPQHF. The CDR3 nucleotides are TGTGCCAGCAGTGCGGGACACCTCCTTGGCAATCAGCCCCAGCATTTT.

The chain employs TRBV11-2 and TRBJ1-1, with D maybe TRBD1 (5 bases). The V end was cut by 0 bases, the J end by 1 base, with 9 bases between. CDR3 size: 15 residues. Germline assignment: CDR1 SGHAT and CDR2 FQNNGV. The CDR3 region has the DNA TGTGCCAGCAGCTTAGAGGGGGGAAAGAACACTGAAGCTTTCTTT. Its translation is CASSLEGGKNTEAFF. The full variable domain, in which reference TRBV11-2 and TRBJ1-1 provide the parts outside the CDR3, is EAGVAQSPRYKIIEKRQSVAFWCNPISGHATLYWYQQILGQGPKLLIQFQNNGVVDDSQLPKDRFSAERLKGVDSTLKIQPAKLEDSAVYLCASSLEGGKNTEAFFGQGTRLTVV.

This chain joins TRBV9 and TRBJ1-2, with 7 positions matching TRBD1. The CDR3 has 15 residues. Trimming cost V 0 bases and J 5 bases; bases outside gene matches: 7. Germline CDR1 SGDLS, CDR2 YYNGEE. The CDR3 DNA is TGTGCCAGCAGCGTAGAAGGGACAGCGGTGTATGGCTACACCTTC. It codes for CASSVEGTAVYGYTF.

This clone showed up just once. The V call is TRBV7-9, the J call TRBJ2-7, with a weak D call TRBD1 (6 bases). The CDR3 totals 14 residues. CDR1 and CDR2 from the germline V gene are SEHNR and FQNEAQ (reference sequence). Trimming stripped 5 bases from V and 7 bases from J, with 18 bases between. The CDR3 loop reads CASSTQGKVGEQYF. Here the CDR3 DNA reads TGTGCCAGCAGCACACAGGGAAAGGTGGGGGAGCAGTACTTC.

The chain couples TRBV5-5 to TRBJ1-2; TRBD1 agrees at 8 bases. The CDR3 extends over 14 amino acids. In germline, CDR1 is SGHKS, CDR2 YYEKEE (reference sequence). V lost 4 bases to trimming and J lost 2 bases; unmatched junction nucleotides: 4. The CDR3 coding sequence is TGTGCCAGCAGCCCTGGACAGGGCAACTATGGCTACACCTTC. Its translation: CASSPGQGNYGYTF.

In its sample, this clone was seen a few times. The CDR3 sequence is CASSFPHSGNTIYF. DNA of the CDR3: TGTGCCAGCAGCTTTCCACACTCTGGAAACACCATATATTTT. The V gene is TRBV11-2, the J gene TRBJ1-3; D gene unclear. The CDR3 is 14 amino acids. Trimming pared 3 bases from V and 0 bases from J, leaving 6 bases between. From germline, CDR1 is SGHAT and CDR2 FQNNGV.

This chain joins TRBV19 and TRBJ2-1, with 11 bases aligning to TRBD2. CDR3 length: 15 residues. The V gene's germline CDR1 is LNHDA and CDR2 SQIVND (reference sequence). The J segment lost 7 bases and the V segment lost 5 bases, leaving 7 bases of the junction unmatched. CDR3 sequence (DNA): TGTGCCAGTAGTGGGGCTAGCGGGGGGCTGAATGAGCAGTTCTTC. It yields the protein CASSGASGGLNEQFF.

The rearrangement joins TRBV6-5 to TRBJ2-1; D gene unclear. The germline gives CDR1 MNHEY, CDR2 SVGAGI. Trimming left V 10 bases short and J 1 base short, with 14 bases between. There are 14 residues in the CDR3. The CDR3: CATRVTPSYNEQFF. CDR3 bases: TGTGCCACCCGCGTGACACCGTCCTACAATGAGCAGTTCTTC.

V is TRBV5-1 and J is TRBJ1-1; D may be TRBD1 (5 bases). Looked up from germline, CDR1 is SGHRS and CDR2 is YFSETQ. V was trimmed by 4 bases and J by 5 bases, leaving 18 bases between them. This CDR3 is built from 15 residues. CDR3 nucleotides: TGCGCCAGCAGCCGACTTTCCCCACGGGGGACTGAAGCTTTCTTT. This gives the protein CASSRLSPRGTEAFF. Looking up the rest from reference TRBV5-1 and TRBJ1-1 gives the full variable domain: KAGVTQTPRYLIKTRGQQVTLSCSPISGHRSVSWYQQTPGQGLQFLFEYFSETQRNKGNFPGRFSGRQFSNSRSEMNVSTLELGDSALYLCASSRLSPRGTEAFFGQGTRLTVV.

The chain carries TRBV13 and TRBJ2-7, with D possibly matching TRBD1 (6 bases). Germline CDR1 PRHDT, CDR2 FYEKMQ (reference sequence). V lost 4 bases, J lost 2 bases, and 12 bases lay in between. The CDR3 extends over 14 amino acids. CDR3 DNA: TGTGCCAGCAGCTACTCGACAGGCGCCTACGAGCAGTACTTC. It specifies CASSYSTGAYEQYF.

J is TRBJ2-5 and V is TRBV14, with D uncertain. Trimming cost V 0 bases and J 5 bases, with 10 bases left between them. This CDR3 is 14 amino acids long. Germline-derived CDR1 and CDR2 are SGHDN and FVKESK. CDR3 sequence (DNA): TGTGCCAGCAGCCAAGAAGAAGCATACGAGACCCAGTACTTC. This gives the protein CASSQEEAYETQYF.